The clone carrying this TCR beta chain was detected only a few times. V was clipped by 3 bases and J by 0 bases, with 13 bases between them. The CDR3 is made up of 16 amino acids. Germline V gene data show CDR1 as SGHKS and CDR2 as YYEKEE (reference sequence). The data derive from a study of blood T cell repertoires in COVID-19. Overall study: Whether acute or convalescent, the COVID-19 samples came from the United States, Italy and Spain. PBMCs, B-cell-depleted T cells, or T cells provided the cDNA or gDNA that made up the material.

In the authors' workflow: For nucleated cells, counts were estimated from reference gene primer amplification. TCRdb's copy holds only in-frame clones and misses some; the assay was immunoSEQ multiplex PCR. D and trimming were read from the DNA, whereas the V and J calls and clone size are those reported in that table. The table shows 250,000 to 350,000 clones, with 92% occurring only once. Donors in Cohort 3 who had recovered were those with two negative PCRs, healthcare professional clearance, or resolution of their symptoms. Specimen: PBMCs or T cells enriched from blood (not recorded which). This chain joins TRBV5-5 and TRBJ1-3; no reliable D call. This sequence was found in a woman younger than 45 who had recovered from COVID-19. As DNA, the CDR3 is TGTGCCAGCAGCTCGCCGGAGGGCAGCTCTGGAAACACCATATATTTT. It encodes CASSSPEGSSGNTIYF.